Below are 2 T cell receptor beta chains sequenced from a single sample in a study of T cells after yellow fever vaccination. MiXCR was run by TCRdb on the 5' RACE reads, yielding one entry per CDR3 protein. The sample has about 220,000 distinct CDR3 sequences; under 3.5% are singletons. The sample in question was CD4+ T cells sorted from PBMCs, obtained 10 days after the yellow fever booster vaccination. Receptors originate from a young man who received the YFV17D yellow fever vaccine.

This clonotype was recorded a few times. The rearrangement joins TRBV5-1 to TRBJ2-3; maybe TRBD2 (6 bases). The CDR3 is made up of 14 amino acids. V lost 0 bases and J lost 4, with 9 bases in between. In germline, CDR1 is SGHRS, CDR2 YFSETQ. CDR3 DNA: TGCGCCAGCAGCTTGGCCGGGACTTCAGATACGCAGTATTTT. Amino acid sequence: CASSLAGTSDTQYF.

J is TRBJ1-6 and V is TRBV9; D remains unclear. This CDR3 comprises 19 residues. V was shortened by 2 bases and J by 0 bases, with 18 bases between the two germline ends. Germline values: CDR1 SGDLS, CDR2 YYNGEE. CDR3 loop: CASSVTPVSALSYNSPLHF. The CDR3 bases are TGTGCCAGCAGCGTTACCCCCGTCTCGGCTCTCTCCTATAATTCACCCCTCCACTTT.